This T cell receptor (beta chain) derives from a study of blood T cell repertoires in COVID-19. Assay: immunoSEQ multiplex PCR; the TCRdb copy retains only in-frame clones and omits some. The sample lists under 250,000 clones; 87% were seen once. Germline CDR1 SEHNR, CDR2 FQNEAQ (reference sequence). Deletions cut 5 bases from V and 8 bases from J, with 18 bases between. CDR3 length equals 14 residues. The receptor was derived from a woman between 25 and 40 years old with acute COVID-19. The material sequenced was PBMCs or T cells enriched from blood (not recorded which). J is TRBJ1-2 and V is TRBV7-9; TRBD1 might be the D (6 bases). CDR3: CASSEGVHLRGYTF. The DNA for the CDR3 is TGTGCCAGCAGCGAGGGGGTGCATTTGCGCGGCTACACCTTC.